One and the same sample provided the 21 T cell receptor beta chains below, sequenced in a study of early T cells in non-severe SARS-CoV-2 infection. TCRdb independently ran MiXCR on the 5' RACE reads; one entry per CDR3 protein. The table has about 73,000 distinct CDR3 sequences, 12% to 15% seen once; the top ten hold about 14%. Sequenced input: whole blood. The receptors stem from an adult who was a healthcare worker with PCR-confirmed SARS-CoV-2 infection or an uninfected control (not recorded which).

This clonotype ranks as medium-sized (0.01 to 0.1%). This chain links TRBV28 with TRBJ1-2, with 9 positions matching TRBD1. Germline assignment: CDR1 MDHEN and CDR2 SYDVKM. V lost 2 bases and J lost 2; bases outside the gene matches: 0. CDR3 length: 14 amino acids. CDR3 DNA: TGTGCCAGCAGTTTAGGACAGGGGAACTATGGCTACACCTTC. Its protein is CASSLGQGNYGYTF.

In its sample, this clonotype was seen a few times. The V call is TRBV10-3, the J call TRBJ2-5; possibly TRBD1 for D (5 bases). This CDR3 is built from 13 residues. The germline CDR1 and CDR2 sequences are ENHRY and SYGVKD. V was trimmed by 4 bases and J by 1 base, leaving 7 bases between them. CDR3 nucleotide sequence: TGTGCCATCAGTGTAACAGGCCAAGAGACCCAGTACTTC. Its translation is CAISVTGQETQYF.

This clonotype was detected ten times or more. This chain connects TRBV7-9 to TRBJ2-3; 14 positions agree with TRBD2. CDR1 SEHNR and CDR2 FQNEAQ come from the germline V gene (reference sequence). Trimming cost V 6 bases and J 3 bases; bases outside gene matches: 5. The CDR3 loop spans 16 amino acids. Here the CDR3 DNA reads TGTGCCAGCAGGTCCGGACTAGCGGGGGGAACAGATACGCAGTATTTT. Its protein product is CASRSGLAGGTDTQYF.

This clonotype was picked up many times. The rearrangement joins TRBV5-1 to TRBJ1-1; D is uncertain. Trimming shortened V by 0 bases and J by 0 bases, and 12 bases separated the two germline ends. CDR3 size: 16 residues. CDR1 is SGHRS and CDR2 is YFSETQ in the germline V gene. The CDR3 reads CASSLVAETLNTEAFF. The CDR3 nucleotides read TGCGCCAGCAGCTTGGTGGCAGAGACATTGAACACTGAAGCTTTCTTT.

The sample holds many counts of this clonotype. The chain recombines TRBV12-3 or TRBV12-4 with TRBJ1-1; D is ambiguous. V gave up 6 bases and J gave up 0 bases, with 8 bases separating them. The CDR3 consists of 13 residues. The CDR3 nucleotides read TGTGCCAGCAGAGGACGGCTGAACACTGAAGCTTTCTTT. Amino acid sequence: CASRGRLNTEAFF.

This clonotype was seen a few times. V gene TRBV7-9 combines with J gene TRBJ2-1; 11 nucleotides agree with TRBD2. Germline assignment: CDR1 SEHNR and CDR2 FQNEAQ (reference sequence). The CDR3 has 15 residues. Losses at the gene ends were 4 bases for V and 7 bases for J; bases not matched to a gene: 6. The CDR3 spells CASSSRLAGLNEQFF. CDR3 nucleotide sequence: TGTGCCAGCAGCTCCAGACTAGCGGGGTTGAATGAGCAGTTCTTC.

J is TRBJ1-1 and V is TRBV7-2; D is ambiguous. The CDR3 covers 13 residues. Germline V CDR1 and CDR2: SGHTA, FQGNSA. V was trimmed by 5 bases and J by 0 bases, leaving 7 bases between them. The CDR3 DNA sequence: TGTGCCAGCAGCCAAACACTGAACACTGAAGCTTTCTTT. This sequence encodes CASSQTLNTEAFF.

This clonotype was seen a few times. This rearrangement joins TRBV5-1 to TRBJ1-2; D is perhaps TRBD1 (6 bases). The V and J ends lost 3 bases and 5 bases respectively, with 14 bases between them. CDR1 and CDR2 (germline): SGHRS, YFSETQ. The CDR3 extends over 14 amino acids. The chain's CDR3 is CASSSTGVGYGYTF. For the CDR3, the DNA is TGCGCCAGCAGCTCGACAGGAGTAGGGTATGGCTACACCTTC.

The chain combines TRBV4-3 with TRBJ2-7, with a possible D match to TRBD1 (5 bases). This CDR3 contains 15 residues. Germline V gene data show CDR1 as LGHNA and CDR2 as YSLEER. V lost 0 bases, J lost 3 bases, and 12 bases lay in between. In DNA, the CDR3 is TGCGCCAGCAGCCAAGATAGGGGCAGTCTCTACGAGCAGTACTTC. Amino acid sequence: CASSQDRGSLYEQYF.

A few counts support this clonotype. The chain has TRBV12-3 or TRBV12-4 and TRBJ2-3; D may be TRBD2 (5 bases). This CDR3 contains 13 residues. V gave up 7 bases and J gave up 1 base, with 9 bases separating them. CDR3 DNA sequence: TGTGCCAGCATGGTGCGGGGCACAGATACGCAGTATTTT. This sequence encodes CASMVRGTDTQYF.

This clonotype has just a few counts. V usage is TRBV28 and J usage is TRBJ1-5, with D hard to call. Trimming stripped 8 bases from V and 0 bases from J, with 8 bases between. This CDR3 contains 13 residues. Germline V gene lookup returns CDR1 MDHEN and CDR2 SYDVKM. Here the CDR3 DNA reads TGTGCCAGCGGTCTTGGTAGCAATCAGCCCCAGCATTTT. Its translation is CASGLGSNQPQHF.

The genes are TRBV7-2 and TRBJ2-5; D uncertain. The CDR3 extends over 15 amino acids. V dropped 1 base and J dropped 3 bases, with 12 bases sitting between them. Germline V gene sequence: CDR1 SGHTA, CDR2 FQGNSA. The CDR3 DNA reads TGTGCCAGCAGCTTAGATAGACACACTAAAGAGACCCAGTACTTC. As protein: CASSLDRHTKETQYF.

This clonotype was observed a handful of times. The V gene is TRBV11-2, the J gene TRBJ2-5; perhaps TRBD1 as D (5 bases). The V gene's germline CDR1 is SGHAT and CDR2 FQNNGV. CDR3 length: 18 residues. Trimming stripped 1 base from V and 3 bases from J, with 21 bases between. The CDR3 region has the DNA TGTGCCAGCAGCTTAGGCGGTCAGGGTTTTTTCCATAAAGAGACCCAGTACTTC. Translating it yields CASSLGGQGFFHKETQYF.

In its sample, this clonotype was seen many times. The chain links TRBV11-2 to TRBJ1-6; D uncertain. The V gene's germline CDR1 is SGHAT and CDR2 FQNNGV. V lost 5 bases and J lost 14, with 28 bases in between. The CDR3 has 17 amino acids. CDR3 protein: CASSPTLKGTMSMALHF. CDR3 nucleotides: TGTGCCAGCAGCCCAACCCTGAAGGGTACGATGTCCATGGCCCTCCACTTT.

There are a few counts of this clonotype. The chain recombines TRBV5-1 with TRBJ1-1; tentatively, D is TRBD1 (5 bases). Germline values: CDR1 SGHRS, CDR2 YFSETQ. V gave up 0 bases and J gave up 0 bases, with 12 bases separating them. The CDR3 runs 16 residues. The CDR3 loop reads CASSLAQGGMNTEAFF. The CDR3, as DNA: TGCGCCAGCAGCTTGGCCCAGGGAGGCATGAACACTGAAGCTTTCTTT.

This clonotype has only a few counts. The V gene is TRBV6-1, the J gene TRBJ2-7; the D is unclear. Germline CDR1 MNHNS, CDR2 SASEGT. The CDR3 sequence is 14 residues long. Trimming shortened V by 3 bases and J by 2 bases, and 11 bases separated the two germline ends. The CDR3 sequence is CASSDWVMPYEQYF. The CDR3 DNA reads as TGTGCCAGCAGTGACTGGGTAATGCCCTACGAGCAGTACTTC.

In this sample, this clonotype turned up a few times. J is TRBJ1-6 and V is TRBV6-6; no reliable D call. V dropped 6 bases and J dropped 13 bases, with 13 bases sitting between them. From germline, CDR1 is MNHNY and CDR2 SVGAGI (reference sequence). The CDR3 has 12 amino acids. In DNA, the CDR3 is TGTGCCAGCAGCCCTTCGGAATGGCCCCTCCACTTT. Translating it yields CASSPSEWPLHF.

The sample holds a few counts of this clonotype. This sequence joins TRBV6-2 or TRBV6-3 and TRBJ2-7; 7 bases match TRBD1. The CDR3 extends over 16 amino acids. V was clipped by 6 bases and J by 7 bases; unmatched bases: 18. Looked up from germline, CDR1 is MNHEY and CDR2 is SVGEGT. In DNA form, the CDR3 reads TGTGCCAGCAGCCCGAATCCGGGACAGAGATTCGGGGAGCAGTACTTC. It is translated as CASSPNPGQRFGEQYF.

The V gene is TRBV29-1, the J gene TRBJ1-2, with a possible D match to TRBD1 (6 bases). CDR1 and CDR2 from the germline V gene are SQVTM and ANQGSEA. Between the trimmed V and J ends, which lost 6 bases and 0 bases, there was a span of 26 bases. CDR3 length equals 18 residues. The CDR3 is CSVISPGHIPPANYGYTF. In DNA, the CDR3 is TGCAGCGTCATATCTCCGGGACATATCCCGCCAGCTAACTATGGCTACACCTTC.

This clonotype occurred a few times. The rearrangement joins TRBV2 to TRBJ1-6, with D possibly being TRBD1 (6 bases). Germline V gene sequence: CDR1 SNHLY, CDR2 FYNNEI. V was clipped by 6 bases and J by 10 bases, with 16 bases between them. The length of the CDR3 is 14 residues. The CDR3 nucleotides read TGTGCCAGCAGGGAACAGGGTAGGCGGTCACCCCTCCACTTT. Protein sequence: CASREQGRRSPLHF.

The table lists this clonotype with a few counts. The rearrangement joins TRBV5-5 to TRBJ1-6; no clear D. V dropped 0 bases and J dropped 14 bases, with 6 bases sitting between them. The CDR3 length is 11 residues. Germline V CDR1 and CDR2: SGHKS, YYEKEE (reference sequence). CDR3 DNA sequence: TGTGCCAGCAGCTTGGGTGTAGCCCTCCACTTT. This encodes CASSLGVALHF.